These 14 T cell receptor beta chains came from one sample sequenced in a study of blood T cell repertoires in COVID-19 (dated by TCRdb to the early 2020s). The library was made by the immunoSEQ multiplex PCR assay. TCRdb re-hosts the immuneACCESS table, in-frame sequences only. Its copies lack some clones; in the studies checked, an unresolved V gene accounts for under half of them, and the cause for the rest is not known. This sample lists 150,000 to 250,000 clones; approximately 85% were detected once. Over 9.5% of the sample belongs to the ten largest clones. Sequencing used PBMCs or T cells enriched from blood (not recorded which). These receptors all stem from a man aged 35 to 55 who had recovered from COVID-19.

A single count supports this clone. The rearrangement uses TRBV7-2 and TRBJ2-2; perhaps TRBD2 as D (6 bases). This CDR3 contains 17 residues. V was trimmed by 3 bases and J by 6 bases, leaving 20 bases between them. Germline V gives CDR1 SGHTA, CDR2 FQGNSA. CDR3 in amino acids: CASSFHRISPGAGELFF. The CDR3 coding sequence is TGTGCCAGCAGCTTCCACAGGATTTCACCGGGGGCCGGGGAGCTGTTTTTT.

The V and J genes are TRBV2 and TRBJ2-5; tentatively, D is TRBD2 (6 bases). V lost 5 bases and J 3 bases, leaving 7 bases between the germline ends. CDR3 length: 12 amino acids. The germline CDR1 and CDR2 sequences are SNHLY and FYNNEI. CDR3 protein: CASSRLEETQYF. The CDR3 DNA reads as TGTGCCAGCAGTCGACTAGAAGAGACCCAGTACTTC.

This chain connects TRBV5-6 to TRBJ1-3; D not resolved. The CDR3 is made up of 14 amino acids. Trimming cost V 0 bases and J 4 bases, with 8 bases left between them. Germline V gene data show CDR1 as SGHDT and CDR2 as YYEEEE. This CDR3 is CASSLGAAGNTIYF. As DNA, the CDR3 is TGTGCCAGCAGCTTGGGGGCAGCCGGAAACACCATATATTTT.

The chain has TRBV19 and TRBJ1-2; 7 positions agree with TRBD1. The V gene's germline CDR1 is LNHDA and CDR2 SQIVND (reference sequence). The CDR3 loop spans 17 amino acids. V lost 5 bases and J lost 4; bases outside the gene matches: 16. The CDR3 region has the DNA TGTGCCAGTAGTCCTGGGAGAGGACGACAGGGAGGCTATGGCTACACCTTC. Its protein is CASSPGRGRQGGYGYTF.

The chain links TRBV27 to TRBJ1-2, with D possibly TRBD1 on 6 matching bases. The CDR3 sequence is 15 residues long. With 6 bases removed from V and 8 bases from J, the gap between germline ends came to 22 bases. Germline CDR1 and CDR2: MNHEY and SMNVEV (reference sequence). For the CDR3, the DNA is TGTGCCAGCAGCCCCTGGATCCACAGGGAAGACGGCTACACCTTC. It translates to CASSPWIHREDGYTF.

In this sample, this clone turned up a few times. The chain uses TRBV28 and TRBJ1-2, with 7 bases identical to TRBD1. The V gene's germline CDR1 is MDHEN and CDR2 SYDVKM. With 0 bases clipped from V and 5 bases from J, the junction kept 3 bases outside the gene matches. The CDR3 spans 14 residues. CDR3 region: CASSLWAGGYGYTF. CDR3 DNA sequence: TGTGCCAGCAGTTTATGGGCAGGGGGGTATGGCTACACCTTC.

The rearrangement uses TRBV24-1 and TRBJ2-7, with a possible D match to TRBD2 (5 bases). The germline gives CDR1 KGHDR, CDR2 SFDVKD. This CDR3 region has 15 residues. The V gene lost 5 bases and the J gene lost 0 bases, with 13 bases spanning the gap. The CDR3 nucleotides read TGTGCCACCAGTGGAAACGGACGGGACTCCTACGAGCAGTACTTC. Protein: CATSGNGRDSYEQYF.

CDR3 loop: CASRLQPFEANTEAFF. The CDR3 DNA follows: TGTGCCAGTCGACTACAGCCTTTCGAGGCGAACACTGAAGCTTTCTTT. This chain links TRBV19 with TRBJ1-1; D unclear. CDR1 is LNHDA, CDR2 SQIVND, per germline (reference sequence). The CDR3 length is 16 residues. Trimming left V 8 bases short and J 1 base short, with 20 bases between.

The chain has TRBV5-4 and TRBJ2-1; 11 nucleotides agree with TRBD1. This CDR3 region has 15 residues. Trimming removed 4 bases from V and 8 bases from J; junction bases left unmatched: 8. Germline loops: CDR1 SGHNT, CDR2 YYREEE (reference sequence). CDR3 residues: CASSDRTGGDYEQFF. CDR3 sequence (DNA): TGTGCCAGCAGCGATCGGACAGGGGGCGATTATGAGCAGTTCTTC.

The CDR3 loop reads CASSQTSGYNEQFF. The CDR3 nucleotides read TGCGCCAGCAGCCAGACTAGCGGGTACAATGAGCAGTTCTTC. J is TRBJ2-1 and V is TRBV5-1; 10 bases agree with TRBD2. CDR1 and CDR2 from the germline V gene are SGHRS and YFSETQ. The CDR3 totals 14 residues. With V trimmed by 4 bases and J by 4 bases, 2 bases remained unmatched.

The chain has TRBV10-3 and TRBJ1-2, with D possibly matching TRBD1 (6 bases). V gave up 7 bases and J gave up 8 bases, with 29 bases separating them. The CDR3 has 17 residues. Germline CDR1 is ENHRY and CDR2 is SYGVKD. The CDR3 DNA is TGTGCCATCAACCCTCGGACAGACGGGTCTACCGTTCAAGGCTACACCTTC. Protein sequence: CAINPRTDGSTVQGYTF.

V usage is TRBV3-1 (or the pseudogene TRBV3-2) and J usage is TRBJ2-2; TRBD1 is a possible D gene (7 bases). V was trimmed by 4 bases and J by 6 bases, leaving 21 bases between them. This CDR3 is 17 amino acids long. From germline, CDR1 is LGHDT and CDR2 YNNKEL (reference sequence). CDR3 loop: CASSPRDRHKGAGELFF. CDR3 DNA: TGTGCCAGCAGCCCGCGGGACAGACATAAAGGTGCCGGGGAGCTGTTTTTT.

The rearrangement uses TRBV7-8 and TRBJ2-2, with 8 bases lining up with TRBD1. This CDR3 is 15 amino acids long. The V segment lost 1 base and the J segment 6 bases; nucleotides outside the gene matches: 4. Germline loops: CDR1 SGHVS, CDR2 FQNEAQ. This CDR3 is CASSLGQGYPGELFF. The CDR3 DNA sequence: TGTGCCAGCAGCTTAGGACAGGGGTACCCCGGGGAGCTGTTTTTT.

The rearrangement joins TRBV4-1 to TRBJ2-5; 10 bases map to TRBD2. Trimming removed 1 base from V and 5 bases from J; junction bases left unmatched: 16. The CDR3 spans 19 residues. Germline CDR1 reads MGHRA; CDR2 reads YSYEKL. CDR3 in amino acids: CASSQGLSVSGRAGETQYF. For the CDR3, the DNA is TGCGCCAGCAGCCAAGGGCTATCGGTCAGCGGGAGGGCCGGGGAGACCCAGTACTTC.